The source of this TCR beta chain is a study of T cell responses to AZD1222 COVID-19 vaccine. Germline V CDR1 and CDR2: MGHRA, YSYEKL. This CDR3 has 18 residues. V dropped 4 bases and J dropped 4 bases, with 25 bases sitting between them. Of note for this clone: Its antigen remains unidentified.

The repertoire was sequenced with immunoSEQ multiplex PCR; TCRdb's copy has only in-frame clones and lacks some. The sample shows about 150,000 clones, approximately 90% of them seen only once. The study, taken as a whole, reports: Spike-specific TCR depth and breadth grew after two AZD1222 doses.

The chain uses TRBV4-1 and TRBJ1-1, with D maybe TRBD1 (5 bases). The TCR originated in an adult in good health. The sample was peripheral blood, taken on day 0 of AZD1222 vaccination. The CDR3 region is CASSPLSGGTEPSTEAFF. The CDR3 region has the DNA TGCGCCAGCAGCCCGTTGAGTGGGGGAACTGAGCCATCCACTGAAGCTTTCTTT.